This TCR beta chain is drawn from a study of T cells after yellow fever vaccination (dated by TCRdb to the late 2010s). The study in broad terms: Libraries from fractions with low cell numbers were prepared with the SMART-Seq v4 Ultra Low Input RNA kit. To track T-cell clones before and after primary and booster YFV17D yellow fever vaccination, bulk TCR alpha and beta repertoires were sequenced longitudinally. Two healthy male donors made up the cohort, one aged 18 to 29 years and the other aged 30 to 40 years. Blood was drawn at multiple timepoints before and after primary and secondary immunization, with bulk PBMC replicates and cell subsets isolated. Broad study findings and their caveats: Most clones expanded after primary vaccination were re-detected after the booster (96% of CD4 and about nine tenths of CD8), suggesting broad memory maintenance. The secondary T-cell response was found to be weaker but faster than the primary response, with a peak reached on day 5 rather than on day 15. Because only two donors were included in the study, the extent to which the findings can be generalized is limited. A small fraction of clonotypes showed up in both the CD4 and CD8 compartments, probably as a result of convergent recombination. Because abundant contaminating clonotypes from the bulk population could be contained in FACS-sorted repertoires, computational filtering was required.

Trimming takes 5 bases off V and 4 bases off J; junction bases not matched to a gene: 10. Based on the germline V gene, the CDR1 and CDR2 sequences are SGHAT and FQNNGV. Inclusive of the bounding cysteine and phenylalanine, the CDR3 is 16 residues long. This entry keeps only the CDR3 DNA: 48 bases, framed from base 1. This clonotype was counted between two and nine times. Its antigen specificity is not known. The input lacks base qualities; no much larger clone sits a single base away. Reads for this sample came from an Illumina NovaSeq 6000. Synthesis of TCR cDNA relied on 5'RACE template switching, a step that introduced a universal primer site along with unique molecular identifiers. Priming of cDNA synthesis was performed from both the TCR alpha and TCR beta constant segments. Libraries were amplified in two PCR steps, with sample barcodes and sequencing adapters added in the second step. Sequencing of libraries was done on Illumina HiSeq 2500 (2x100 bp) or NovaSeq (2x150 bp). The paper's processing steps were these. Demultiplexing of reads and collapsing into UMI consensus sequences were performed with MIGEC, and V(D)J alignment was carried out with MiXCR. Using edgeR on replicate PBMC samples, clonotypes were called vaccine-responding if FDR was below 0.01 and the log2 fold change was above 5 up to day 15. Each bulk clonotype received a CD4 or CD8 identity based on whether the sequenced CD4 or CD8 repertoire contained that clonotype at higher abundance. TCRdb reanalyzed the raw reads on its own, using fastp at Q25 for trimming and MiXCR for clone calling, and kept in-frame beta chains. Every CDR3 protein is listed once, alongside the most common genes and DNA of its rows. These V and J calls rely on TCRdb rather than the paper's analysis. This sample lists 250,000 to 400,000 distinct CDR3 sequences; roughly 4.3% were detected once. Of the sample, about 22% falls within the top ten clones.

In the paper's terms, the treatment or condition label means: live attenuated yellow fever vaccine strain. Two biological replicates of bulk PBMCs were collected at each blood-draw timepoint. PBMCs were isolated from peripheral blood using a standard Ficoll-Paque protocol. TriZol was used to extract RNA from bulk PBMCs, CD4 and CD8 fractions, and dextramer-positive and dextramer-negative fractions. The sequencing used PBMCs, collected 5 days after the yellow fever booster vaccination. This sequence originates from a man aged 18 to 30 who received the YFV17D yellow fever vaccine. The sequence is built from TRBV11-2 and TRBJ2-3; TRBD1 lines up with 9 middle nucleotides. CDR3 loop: CASSESTGGAADTQYF. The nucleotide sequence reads TGTGCCAGCAGCGAGAGTACAGGGGGCGCGGCAGATACGCAGTATTTT. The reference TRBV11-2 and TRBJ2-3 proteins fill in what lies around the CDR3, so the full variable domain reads EAGVAQSPRYKIIEKRQSVAFWCNPISGHATLYWYQQILGQGPKLLIQFQNNGVVDDSQLPKDRFSAERLKGVDSTLKIQPAKLEDSAVYLCASSESTGGAADTQYFGPGTRLTVL.